This T cell receptor (beta chain) came from a study of T cell clonotyping in hematopoietic cell transplantation. Assay used: immunoSEQ multiplex PCR; TCRdb lists only in-frame clones, some missing. This table has some 40,000 clones, around 84% appearing once. Details on this clone: Its antigen is not known.

Specified time point: recipient sample about 28 days before transplant, after cytoreduction. CDR3 size: 15 residues. Germline CDR1 is SGHNT and CDR2 is YYREEE (reference sequence). V lost 0 bases to trimming and J lost 2 bases, with 11 bases between them. Notes on the study in general: Cells were unsorted, so CD4 and CD8 contributions were not separated.

The chain uses TRBV5-4 and TRBJ2-5; D is perhaps TRBD2 (6 bases). The sequence was collected from a man aged 60 to 75 with acute myeloid leukemia. Some clones in this sample may be carry-over from other donors' samples. Sequences were derived from peripheral blood mononuclear cells, sampled before stem cell transplant. The CDR3 bases are TGTGCCAGCAGCTTGGATTCGGGGGTTCAAGAGACCCAGTACTTC. This translates into CASSLDSGVQETQYF.